This entry lists 27 T cell receptor beta chains sequenced from one sample in a study of shared clonotypes between healthy human individuals. Sequencing used immunoSEQ multiplex PCR; TCRdb keeps in-frame clones, though not all of them. Seen here are about 480,000 clones, about four fifths observed once, and the top ten hold 10% to 15%. The sample consisted of PBMCs. All receptors derive from a woman aged 40 to 49 in good health. Some clones in this sample may be carry-over from other donors' samples.

This sequence joins TRBV28 and TRBJ2-3, with D unclear. This CDR3 has 13 residues. Trimming shortened V by 5 bases and J by 0 bases, and 6 bases separated the two germline ends. Germline V lookup: CDR1 MDHEN, CDR2 SYDVKM. The CDR3 region has the DNA TGTGCCAGCAGTATACCAAGCACAGATACGCAGTATTTT. It yields the protein CASSIPSTDTQYF.

The genes are TRBV18 and TRBJ2-3, with 9 nucleotides matching TRBD1. With 6 bases clipped from V and 4 bases from J, the junction kept 8 bases outside the gene matches. This CDR3 is 15 amino acids long. In germline, CDR1 is KGHSH, CDR2 LQKENI. Written as DNA, the CDR3 is TGTGCCAGCTCCCCAAACAGGGGGCGGTCAGATACGCAGTATTTT. It codes for CASSPNRGRSDTQYF.

The sample holds one count of this clone. This chain connects TRBV7-2 to TRBJ1-2; TRBD1 is a possible D gene (5 bases). The germline V gene has CDR1 SGHTA and CDR2 FQGNSA. CDR3 length: 14 residues. V lost 2 bases and J lost 7, with 14 bases in between. The CDR3 region has the DNA TGTGCCAGCAGCTTAATGTTAGGGGCGGTTGGCTACACCTTC. Amino acid sequence: CASSLMLGAVGYTF. The full variable domain, in which reference TRBV7-2 and TRBJ1-2 provide the parts outside the CDR3, is GAGVSQSPSNKVTEKGKDVELRCDPISGHTALYWYRQSLGQGLEFLIYFQGNSAPDKSGLPSDRFSAERTGGSVSTLTIQRTQQEDSAVYLCASSLMLGAVGYTFGSGTRLTVV.

The J gene is TRBJ2-2, the V gene TRBV7-8; D unresolved. Trimming removed 2 bases from V and 4 bases from J, with 5 bases in between. Looked up from germline, CDR1 is SGHVS and CDR2 is FQNEAQ. The CDR3 length is 13 residues. The CDR3, as DNA: TGTGCCAGCAGCTTACCCCTCACCGGGGAGCTGTTTTTT. Encoded protein: CASSLPLTGELFF.

This clone showed up just once. The genes are TRBV4-1 and TRBJ2-2, with 15 positions matching TRBD2. The CDR3 has 17 amino acids. The junction had 1 base not matched to a gene; V was cut back by 3 bases and J by 2 bases. Germline CDR1 MGHRA, CDR2 YSYEKL. Here the CDR3 DNA reads TGCGCCAGCAGCCAGGGACTAGCGGGAGGAAACACCGGGGAGCTGTTTTTT. Its translation: CASSQGLAGGNTGELFF.

The chain uses TRBV6-1 and TRBJ2-7; 7 nucleotides align to TRBD2. V dropped 4 bases and J dropped 6; count of bases not matched to a gene: 12. Germline V lookup: CDR1 MNHNS, CDR2 SASEGT. The CDR3 loop spans 15 amino acids. The chain's CDR3 is CASSAIPGLPAEQYF. CDR3 coding DNA: TGTGCCAGCAGTGCAATTCCGGGACTACCAGCCGAGCAGTACTTC.

The sample holds one count of this clone. This chain links TRBV28 with TRBJ1-1; tentative D call: TRBD1 (5 bases). The CDR3 is 14 amino acids. The germline V and J ends were trimmed by 5 bases and 5 bases, with 15 bases remaining between them. The germline V gene has CDR1 MDHEN and CDR2 SYDVKM. The CDR3 loop is CASSRRDLGTEAFF. Written as DNA, the CDR3 is TGTGCCAGCAGTCGGCGGGACTTGGGAACTGAAGCTTTCTTT.

V gene TRBV14 combines with J gene TRBJ2-7; no definite D call. V shed 2 bases and J shed 5 bases, with 7 bases lying between them. The CDR3 totals 12 residues. Germline V CDR1 and CDR2: SGHDN, FVKESK. The CDR3 bases are TGTGCCAGCAGCCAATCCTGGGACGAGCAGTACTTC. Protein sequence: CASSQSWDEQYF.

The V gene is TRBV6-1, the J gene TRBJ1-4; D unresolved. This CDR3 comprises 17 residues. V lost 3 bases and J lost 0, with 14 bases in between. CDR1 MNHNS and CDR2 SASEGT come from the germline V gene. CDR3 DNA sequence: TGTGCCAGCAGTGAGCGAGGGAGGATTACAACTAATGAAAAACTGTTTTTT. Residues: CASSERGRITTNEKLFF.

The chain employs TRBV4-1 and TRBJ2-3; 8 positions match TRBD1. Germline-derived CDR1 and CDR2 are MGHRA and YSYEKL. V was clipped by 4 bases and J by 2 bases; unmatched bases: 11. The CDR3 has 17 amino acids. CDR3 amino acids: CASSRLGQGASTDTQYF. Here the CDR3 DNA reads TGCGCCAGCAGCCGGCTCGGACAGGGAGCGTCCACAGATACGCAGTATTTT.

The chain uses TRBV6-1 and TRBJ2-7, with 11 bases matching TRBD1. Germline CDR1 and CDR2: MNHNS and SASEGT. Germline trimming cut 6 bases from V and 0 bases from J; bases unmatched to any gene: 1. The CDR3 extends over 14 amino acids. The CDR3 nucleotides read TGTGCCAGCAGAGGGACAGGGGGCTCCTACGAGCAGTACTTC. Residues: CASRGTGGSYEQYF.

The chain carries TRBV5-4 and TRBJ1-2; D remains unclear. The CDR3 is 12 residues long. Trimming took off 4 bases at V and 6 bases at J, with 10 bases between the two ends. Per germline, CDR1 SGHNT and CDR2 YYREEE (reference sequence). CDR3 in amino acids: CASSLDGDGYTF. The CDR3 DNA follows: TGTGCCAGCAGCCTCGATGGGGATGGCTACACCTTC. Full variable domain (remainder filled in from reference TRBV5-4 and TRBJ1-2): ETGVTQSPTHLIKTRGQQVTLRCSSQSGHNTVSWYQQALGQGPQFIFQYYREEENGRGNFPPRFSGLQFPNYSSELNVNALELDDSALYLCASSLDGDGYTFGSGTRLTVV.

The V and J genes are TRBV10-1 and TRBJ1-4, with 10 bases fitting TRBD1. The CDR3 covers 12 residues. Germline V gene data show CDR1 as WNHNN and CDR2 as SYGVQD (reference sequence). With V trimmed by 8 bases and J by 6 bases, 0 bases remained unmatched. Written as DNA, the CDR3 is TGCGCCAGCGGGACAGGGGATGAAAAACTGTTTTTT. Protein: CASGTGDEKLFF.

The chain uses TRBV25-1 and TRBJ2-1; D is possibly TRBD2 (5 bases). Germline assignment: CDR1 MGHDK and CDR2 SYGVNS. The V end lost 2 bases, the J end lost 8 bases, and 10 bases lay between the germline ends. The CDR3 loop spans 13 amino acids. CDR3 sequence: CASSEMRAYEQFF. As DNA, the CDR3 is TGTGCCAGCAGTGAAATGAGGGCCTATGAGCAGTTCTTC.

This clone was counted a few times. The chain employs TRBV9 and TRBJ2-7; maybe TRBD2 (5 bases). The germline V and J ends were trimmed by 4 bases and 6 bases, with 20 bases remaining between them. CDR3 length: 15 amino acids. Looked up from germline, CDR1 is SGDLS and CDR2 is YYNGEE. CDR3 DNA sequence: TGTGCCAGCAGCCCGGGGTGGCAGTCCTCGGGCGAGCAGTACTTC. Amino acid sequence: CASSPGWQSSGEQYF. Complete variable domain (other parts from reference TRBV9 and TRBJ2-7): DSGVTQTPKHLITATGQRVTLRCSPRSGDLSVYWYQQSLDQGLQFLIQYYNGEERAKGNILERFSAQQFPDLHSELNLSSLELGDSALYFCASSPGWQSSGEQYFGPGTRLTVT.

This rearrangement joins TRBV7-9 to TRBJ2-2; 12 nucleotides match TRBD2. The CDR3 covers 18 residues. The V segment lost 5 bases and the J segment 1 base; nucleotides outside the gene matches: 8. Per the germline V gene, CDR1 is SEHNR and CDR2 is FQNEAQ (reference sequence). The CDR3 protein is CASSPPPGLAGNTGELFF. CDR3 coding DNA: TGTGCCAGCAGCCCACCCCCGGGACTAGCGGGGAACACCGGGGAGCTGTTTTTT.

The chain has TRBV28 and TRBJ2-7; a weak D match, TRBD2 (6 bases). The germline V and J ends were trimmed by 6 bases and 7 bases, with 13 bases remaining between them. CDR1 and CDR2 (germline): MDHEN, SYDVKM. This CDR3 has 12 amino acids. The CDR3: CASRGSAGEQYF. In DNA, the CDR3 is TGTGCCAGCAGGGGCAGCGCGGGGGAGCAGTACTTC.

This clone was picked up one time. The chain carries TRBV27 and TRBJ2-2; the D gene is possibly TRBD1 (6 bases). V was cut by 5 bases and J by 7 bases, with 11 bases left in between. The CDR3 length is 13 residues. Germline V gene sequence: CDR1 MNHEY, CDR2 SMNVEV (reference sequence). CDR3 DNA sequence: TGTGCCAGCAGTACAGGGTTTGTCGGGGAGCTGTTTTTT. This encodes CASSTGFVGELFF.

This sequence joins TRBV28 and TRBJ2-6, with a tentative D call TRBD1 (6 bases). The CDR3 runs to 18 residues. Germline V gene data show CDR1 as MDHEN and CDR2 as SYDVKM. Trimming shortened V by 5 bases and J by 0 bases, and 17 bases separated the two germline ends. DNA of the CDR3: TGTGCCAGCAGTCCCATACAGGGCGCAAGCTCTGGGGCCAACGTCCTGACTTTC. It specifies CASSPIQGASSGANVLTF.

The V call is TRBV27, the J call TRBJ2-5, with D possibly TRBD1 on 7 matching bases. V was clipped by 1 base and J by 5 bases, with 14 bases between them. The CDR3 totals 15 residues. Germline CDR1 MNHEY, CDR2 SMNVEV (reference sequence). The CDR3 DNA is TGTGCCAGCAGTTTATACAGGGGCCGGGGGGAGACCCAGTACTTC. It specifies CASSLYRGRGETQYF.

To note about this clone: The conserved final phenylalanine or tryptophan is absent from the CDR3, which likely points to a read error. The rearrangement links TRBV6-1 to TRBJ1-2; D is unresolved. Per germline, CDR1 MNHNS and CDR2 SASEGT. Trimming cost V 6 bases and J 0 bases, with 14 bases left between them. The CDR3 spans 15 residues. As DNA, the CDR3 is TGTGCCAGCAGAACGGAATGGGGAGCTAACTATGGCTACACCCTC. Amino acids: CASRTEWGANYGYTL.

The V call is TRBV10-2, the J call TRBJ2-5; D is perhaps TRBD2 (5 bases). Germline lookup yields CDR1 WSHSY and CDR2 SAAADI. This CDR3 is built from 12 residues. Trimming shortened V by 4 bases and J by 5 bases, and 8 bases separated the two germline ends. Written as DNA, the CDR3 is TGCGCCAGCAGTGTCTGGAGGGAGACCCAGTACTTC. This encodes CASSVWRETQYF.

The rearrangement joins TRBV6-1 to TRBJ2-3, with unresolved D. CDR1 and CDR2 (germline): MNHNS, SASEGT. The V gene lost 3 bases and the J gene lost 5 bases, with 3 bases spanning the gap. This CDR3 has 11 residues. This chain's CDR3 is CASSDLDTQYF. CDR3 sequence (DNA): TGTGCCAGCAGTGACCTAGATACGCAGTATTTT.

The chain is built from TRBV15 and TRBJ1-2; D is unresolved. Germline V CDR1 and CDR2: LNHNV, YYDKDF (reference sequence). V was shortened by 0 bases and J by 7 bases, with 9 bases between the two germline ends. The CDR3 contains 13 residues. The CDR3 loop reads CATSRDQLFGYTF. In nucleotides, the CDR3 is TGTGCCACCAGCAGAGATCAGTTGTTTGGCTACACCTTC.

The chain recombines TRBV19 with TRBJ2-5; 15 bases are a match to TRBD2. The germline CDR1 and CDR2 sequences are LNHDA and SQIVND (reference sequence). The ends lost 5 bases at V and 2 bases at J; junction bases unmatched: 9. The CDR3 contains 18 residues. This CDR3 reads CASSPGLAGGPPQETQYF. CDR3 coding DNA: TGTGCCAGTAGTCCGGGACTAGCGGGAGGCCCTCCTCAAGAGACCCAGTACTTC.

V usage is TRBV28 and J usage is TRBJ1-5; D perhaps matches TRBD1 (5 bases). V gave up 6 bases and J gave up 4 bases, with 16 bases separating them. The CDR3 is 15 residues long. CDR1 is MDHEN, CDR2 SYDVKM, per germline. CDR3: CASSPPGLINQPQHF. CDR3 nucleotides: TGTGCCAGCAGCCCGCCGGGACTGATTAATCAGCCCCAGCATTTT.

This chain joins TRBV11-2 and TRBJ1-1; 8 nucleotides align to TRBD1. The trim removed 7 bases at V and 6 bases at J, leaving 10 bases unmatched. The CDR3 consists of 14 residues. The germline V gene encodes CDR1 SGHAT and CDR2 FQNNGV. The CDR3 protein is CASKLAGGGPEAFF. The CDR3 nucleotides read TGTGCCAGCAAGCTTGCAGGGGGCGGACCTGAAGCTTTCTTT.